Listed below are T cell receptor beta chains from one sample, sequenced in a study of shared clonotypes between healthy human individuals. The repertoire was sequenced with immunoSEQ multiplex PCR; TCRdb's copy has only in-frame clones and lacks some. This sample carries hundreds of thousands of clones, roughly 73% of them seen once, and the ten largest clones take around 1.8%. Sequencing was performed on memory CD4+ T cells sorted from blood. These receptors came from a woman in her twenties or thirties in good health. CDR3s include the opening cysteine and the closing phenylalanine or tryptophan. Each record gives: CDR3 protein, CDR3 DNA, J gene, CDR3 length, clone size, V gene, D gene. D genes are given only for firm matches. Rows may omit the clone size; those that give it use once, few, many or a size class.

CASSVRASGTYEQYF TGTGCCAGCAGTGTCCGGGCCTCTGGCACCTACGAGCAGTACTTC TRBJ2-7 15 - TRBV6-1 -
CASSPGTGVGSYEQYF TGTGCCAGCTCACCCGGGACAGGGGTTGGGTCCTACGAGCAGTACTTC TRBJ2-7 16 - TRBV18 TRBD1
CASSGGGYNEQFF TGCGCCAGCAGTGGCGGCGGTTACAATGAGCAGTTCTTC TRBJ2-1 13 few TRBV10-1 -
CATSRGQGEYVDEQFF TGTGCCACCAGCAGGGGACAGGGGGAGTATGTGGATGAGCAGTTCTTC TRBJ2-1 16 few TRBV15 TRBD1
CSAAIAWEQFF TGCAGTGCCGCAATCGCCTGGGAGCAGTTCTTC TRBJ2-1 11 - TRBV20-1 -
CASSADSYNEQFF TGTGCCAGCAGCGCGGATTCCTACAATGAGCAGTTCTTC TRBJ2-1 13 - TRBV5-6 -
CATSRGNTDTQYF TGTGCCACCAGCAGAGGGAACACAGATACGCAGTATTTT TRBJ2-3 13 - TRBV15 -
CASSLGGLGRGNQPQHF TGTGCCAGCAGTTTGGGGGGGTTAGGTAGGGGCAATCAGCCCCAGCATTTT TRBJ1-5 17 - TRBV28 -
CASSLTGSGPYEQYF TGTGCCAGCAGCCTAACGGGGTCGGGACCCTACGAGCAGTACTTC TRBJ2-7 15 - TRBV6-6 -
CASSLSGQPQHF TGTGCCAGCAGCTTATCGGGTCAGCCCCAGCATTTT TRBJ1-5 12 few TRBV11-2 -
CASSSQTYEQYF TGTGCCAGCAGTTCGCAGACCTACGAGCAGTACTTC TRBJ2-7 12 few TRBV25-1 -
CASTPGQSNQPQHF TGTGCCAGCACCCCCGGGCAGAGCAATCAGCCCCAGCATTTT TRBJ1-5 14 - TRBV7-9 -
CASSLASGGSFSYEQYF TGTGCCAGCAGCTTAGCCTCAGGCGGGTCATTCTCCTACGAGCAGTACTTC TRBJ2-7 17 - TRBV11-2 -
CASSFGESRGLWNQPQHF TGTGCCAGTAGCTTCGGCGAAAGTCGGGGCTTATGGAATCAGCCCCAGCATTTT TRBJ1-5 18 - TRBV19 -
CASSPSGDVHSGNTIYF TGTGCCAGCAGCCCGAGCGGGGACGTCCACTCTGGAAACACCATATATTTT TRBJ1-3 17 once TRBV27 -
CASSLWGSDTEAFF TGTGCCAGCAGCCTGTGGGGCTCGGACACTGAAGCTTTCTTT TRBJ1-1 14 - TRBV28 -
CASSVGGGAYGDTQYF TGTGCCAGCAGCGTAGGCGGCGGGGCTTACGGAGATACGCAGTATTTT TRBJ2-3 16 once TRBV9 -
CASSVQGPNTEAFF TGTGCCAGCAGTGTGCAGGGGCCGAACACTGAAGCTTTCTTT TRBJ1-1 14 - TRBV2 -
CASSTETSGRVRNEQFF TGTGCCAGCAGCACAGAGACTAGCGGGAGAGTGAGGAATGAGCAGTTCTTC TRBJ2-1 17 - TRBV11-2 TRBD2
CASSLVGTGRGYTEAFF TGTGCCAGCAGTTTAGTCGGGACAGGGCGAGGGTACACTGAAGCTTTCTTT TRBJ1-1 17 - TRBV28 TRBD1
CASSKGQENYEQYF TGTGCCAGCAGCAAAGGGCAGGAGAACTACGAGCAGTACTTC TRBJ2-7 14 - TRBV21-1 -
CASSIWAFRETQYF TGTGCCAGTAGCATTTGGGCTTTCAGGGAGACCCAGTACTTC TRBJ2-5 14 once TRBV19 -
CASSGGVEEKLFF TGTGCCAGCAGTGGAGGGGTAGAAGAAAAACTGTTTTTT TRBJ1-4 13 once TRBV6-1 -
CASSKGRTSGSVDTQYF TGTGCCAGCAGCAAAGGAAGGACTAGCGGGAGTGTAGATACGCAGTATTTT TRBJ2-3 17 - TRBV7-2 TRBD2
CASSLGGRYGYTF TGTGCCAGCAGTTTAGGTGGGAGATATGGCTACACCTTC TRBJ1-2 13 once TRBV28 -
CASSESGGSYNEQFF TGTGCCAGCAGTGAATCCGGGGGCTCCTACAATGAGCAGTTCTTC TRBJ2-1 15 - TRBV25-1 -
CASSGNARSGELFF TGTGCCAGCTCGGGAAACGCCCGATCCGGGGAGCTGTTTTTT TRBJ2-2 14 few TRBV6-1 -
CASSLLKQGASEAFF TGTGCCAGCAGCTTGTTGAAACAGGGGGCTTCTGAAGCTTTCTTT TRBJ1-1 15 - TRBV7-9 TRBD1
CASSLAPLSYEQYF TGTGCCAGCAGCTTGGCCCCCCTCTCCTACGAGCAGTACTTC TRBJ2-7 14 - TRBV5-4 -
CASSESPTPIRGTEAFF TGTGCCAGCAGCGAATCCCCCACACCGATAAGAGGAACTGAAGCTTTCTTT TRBJ1-1 17 - TRBV21-1 -
CASSLEQPPYEQYF TGTGCCAGCTCACTAGAACAGCCACCCTACGAGCAGTACTTC TRBJ2-7 14 - TRBV18 -
CASSLVAGQNGELFF TGTGCCAGCAGCTTGGTTGCGGGCCAGAACGGGGAGCTGTTTTTT TRBJ2-2 15 - TRBV5-4 -
CASSDRDPPYEQYF TGCGCCAGCAGTGACCGGGACCCACCCTACGAGCAGTACTTC TRBJ2-7 14 - TRBV10-1 -
CASSLDRSGANVLTF TGCGCCAGCAGCTTGGACAGGTCTGGGGCCAACGTCCTGACTTTC TRBJ2-6 15 - TRBV5-1 -